The clone carrying this TCR beta chain appeared many times. Its antigen is as yet unknown. At one of its ends the junction is not consistent with the germline gene, which may arise from a read error. Per the germline V gene, CDR1 is SNHLY and CDR2 is FYNNEI. This CDR3 is built from 15 residues. The entry originates in a study of T-cell memory formation after mild COVID-19. 5'RACE with constant-segment primers built TCRalpha and TCRbeta cDNA libraries with UMIs. TCRdb analysed the 5' RACE reads with MiXCR anew, one entry per CDR3 protein. The sample includes around 400,000 distinct CDR3 sequences, approximately 25% of them seen just once. Study conclusions and caveats: Pre-infection memory carried some responding clones, suggesting that cross-reactive memory joined. Specificity for SARS-CoV-2 was not confirmed among the second-wave clones peaking on day 37.

Sequencing used PBMCs or a T cell subset sorted from them (not recorded which). The gene calls are TRBV2 and TRBJ2-3; TRBD2 matches at 7 bases. The TCR originated in an adult woman who had mild COVID-19 (a few samples of this study predate the infection). Cell type and time point are not known. CDR3 protein: CASSKAGPSTGTQYF. The CDR3 nucleotides read TGTGCCAGCAGTAAAGCGGGGCCTTCCACGGGTACGCAGTATTTT.